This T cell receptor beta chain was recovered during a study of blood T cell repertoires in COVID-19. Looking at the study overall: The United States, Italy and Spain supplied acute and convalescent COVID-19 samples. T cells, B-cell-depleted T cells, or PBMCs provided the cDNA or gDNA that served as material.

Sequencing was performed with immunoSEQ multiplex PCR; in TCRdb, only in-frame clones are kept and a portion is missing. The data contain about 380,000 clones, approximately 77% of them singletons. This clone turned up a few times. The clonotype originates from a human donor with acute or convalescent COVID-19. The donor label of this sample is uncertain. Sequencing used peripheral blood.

CDR3 coding DNA: TGTGCCAGCAGCTTGGACGGGACTAACTATGGCTACACCTTC. Translation: CASSLDGTNYGYTF. V usage is TRBV5-6 and J usage is TRBJ1-2; D gene unclear. Trimming took off 0 bases at V and 0 bases at J, with 6 bases between the two ends. Germline assignment: CDR1 SGHDT and CDR2 YYEEEE. CDR3 length equals 14 residues. Supplemented by reference TRBV5-6 and TRBJ1-2, the full variable domain reads DAGVTQSPTHLIKTRGQQVTLRCSPKSGHDTVSWYQQALGQGPQFIFQYYEEEERQRGNFPDRFSGHQFPNYSSELNVNALLLGDSALYLCASSLDGTNYGYTFGSGTRLTVV.